This T cell receptor (beta chain) is drawn from a study of T-cell memory formation after mild COVID-19 (dated by TCRdb to 2020 to 2022). For context, the study as a whole: TCR sequence clusters from the two donors were found to be largely donor specific. T-cell clones expanding and contracting after mild COVID-19 in two donors were tracked by longitudinal TCRalpha and TCRbeta repertoire sequencing. The cohort was made up of two young adult volunteers, one female and one male, who were previously healthy. Broader findings and caveats from the paper: SARS-CoV-2 specificity of the second-wave clones peaking on day 37 was not confirmed. Balanced CD4/CD8 phenotypes were observed for clones contracting from day 15 to 85, whereas a bias towards CD4+ was observed for a second wave of clones expanding from day 15 to 37. Contracting CD4+ clones turned up mainly in the CM and EM memory subsets, whereas EMRA was where CD8+ clones were enriched. The study included only a couple of mild cases, and larger cohorts that include severe cases with pre-infection samples were judged to be necessary. Some responding clones were detected in pre-infection memory, which suggested that pre-existing cross-reactive memory T cells had joined the SARS-CoV-2 response.

There are 17 amino acids in the CDR3, from cysteine to phenylalanine inclusive. Only the CDR3 DNA stays, 51 bases, in frame from base 1. The germline V gene specifies SGHRS as CDR1 and YFSETQ as CDR2. V was cut back by 0 bases and J by 5 bases, leaving a gap of 20 bases between them. PBMCs were isolated by Ficoll-Paque density gradient centrifugation. The run used an Illumina NovaSeq 6000. TCRalpha and TCRbeta cDNA libraries were built by 5'RACE with constant-segment primers, adding sample barcodes and unique molecular identifiers. Trizol reagent was used to extract RNA from every sample. The libraries were amplified in two PCR steps, and the second step added a second sample barcode and Illumina TruSeq adapters. The libraries were sequenced on an Illumina NovaSeq using 2 x 150 bp paired-end reads. Concerning the study's data processing: Demultiplexing of reads and collapsing into UMI-guided consensus sequences were performed with migec v1.2.7. Using mixcr v2.1.11, UMI consensuses were aligned to TRA and TRB V and J templates and then assembled into clonotypes. A clonotype was counted as expanded or contracted only when both edgeR and NoisET called the clonotype significant, with the noise models trained on biological replicates. edgeR calls used a false discovery rate-adjusted p below 0.01 and a log2 fold-change threshold of 1. PCA with hierarchical clustering of max-normalized trajectories of the 1000 most abundant clonotypes was used as exploratory dynamics analysis. The CD4 or CD8 phenotype of responding clones was assigned using the separately sequenced CD4+ and CD8+ repertoires. The public sequencing data were trimmed at Q25 with fastp and processed into clonotypes with MiXCR by TCRdb, which kept only in-frame beta chains. Rows with a matching CDR3 protein are joined into one entry that keeps the most common DNA and genes. The V and J calls were not made by the authors but by TCRdb's processing. This sample gives tens of thousands of distinct CDR3 sequences in total; approximately 23% of them show up just once. Around 40% of the sample belongs to the ten largest clones.

Regarding this clonotype: Its binding antigen is unknown. No much larger clonotype is one base removed from it; base qualities were not supplied.

The chain is encoded by TRBV5-1 joined to TRBJ1-2, with the identity of the D gene unclear. The specimen was PBMCs or a T cell subset sorted from them (not recorded which). The receptor's source is a man aged 18 to 35 who had mild COVID-19 (a few samples of this study predate the infection). The sample titles of this study are shuffled in the database, so cell type and time point are left out; the donor was told from shared clones. The sequence in DNA is TGCGCCAGCAGCTTGGAATATACAGTCAGGTCTTCATATGGCTACACCTTC. Translated, it reads CASSLEYTVRSSYGYTF.